These 19 T cell receptor beta chains share one sample of origin, sequenced in a study of blood T cell repertoires in COVID-19. Here immunoSEQ multiplex PCR was the method, and the copy in TCRdb shows in-frame clones only, minus some. The sample lists about 210,000 clones; about 91% were seen once. Sequencing used PBMCs or T cells enriched from blood (not recorded which). These receptors originate from a man younger than 35 with acute COVID-19.

The V gene is TRBV18, the J gene TRBJ1-5, with D perhaps matching TRBD1 (6 bases). From germline, CDR1 is KGHSH and CDR2 LQKENI. V was trimmed by 3 bases and J by 9 bases, leaving 12 bases between them. The CDR3 loop spans 13 amino acids. The CDR3 loop is CASSPDSSSPQHF. The DNA for the CDR3 is TGTGCCAGCTCACCGGACAGTTCATCGCCCCAGCATTTT.

The chain joins TRBV5-1 to TRBJ2-5, with TRBD1 matching 10 bases. J lost 5 bases, V lost 4 bases, and 2 bases had no gene match. The CDR3 length is 13 residues. Per germline, CDR1 SGHRS and CDR2 YFSETQ. CDR3 bases: TGCGCCAGCAGCGGGGGACAGGGGGAGACCCAGTACTTC. Encoded protein: CASSGGQGETQYF.

The chain joins TRBV2 to TRBJ2-7; 10 nucleotides align to TRBD1. This CDR3 spans 14 amino acids. CDR1 and CDR2 from the germline V gene are SNHLY and FYNNEI. V was clipped by 7 bases and J by 2 bases; unmatched bases: 5. In DNA, the CDR3 is TGTGCCAGCAAGACAGGGGGCGCTACCTACGAGCAGTACTTC. Residues: CASKTGGATYEQYF.

The chain uses TRBV28 and TRBJ2-3; D is possibly TRBD1 (5 bases). Germline V gene sequence: CDR1 MDHEN, CDR2 SYDVKM. The CDR3 covers 13 residues. The V gene lost 3 bases and the J gene lost 9 bases, with 13 bases spanning the gap. The CDR3 bases are TGTGCCAGCAGTTTTAGTAGCCCAGGGACGCAGTATTTT. Translation gives CASSFSSPGTQYF. Filled out from reference TRBV28 and TRBJ2-3, the complete variable domain reads DVKVTQSSRYLVKRTGEKVFLECVQDMDHENMFWYRQDPGLGLRLIYFSYDVKMKEKGDIPEGYSVSREKKERFSLILESASTNQTSMYLCASSFSSPGTQYFGPGTRLTVL.

This rearrangement joins TRBV14 to TRBJ2-1; TRBD2 is a possible D gene (7 bases). This CDR3 comprises 17 residues. The germline gives CDR1 SGHDN, CDR2 FVKESK. V gave up 2 bases and J gave up 6 bases, with 20 bases separating them. CDR3 nucleotides: TGTGCCAGCAGCCAAATCATCGGGGGGCTTAACGCCAATGAGCAGTTCTTC. This translates into CASSQIIGGLNANEQFF.

The V and J genes are TRBV7-3 and TRBJ2-3; 14 bases align to TRBD2. The CDR3 is 19 amino acids. Germline V lookup: CDR1 SGHTA, CDR2 FQGTGA. V was clipped by 4 bases and J by 3 bases; unmatched bases: 12. Here the CDR3 reads CASSSGLAGDRLRTDTQYF. CDR3 nucleotide sequence: TGTGCCAGCAGCTCGGGACTAGCGGGAGACCGGCTACGGACAGATACGCAGTATTTT.

This clone came up once. The chain combines TRBV30 with TRBJ2-3, with D perhaps TRBD1 (6 bases). The CDR3 is 13 amino acids. The V gene's germline CDR1 is GTSNPN and CDR2 SVGIG (reference sequence). V lost 7 bases to trimming and J lost 0 bases, with 11 bases between them. Here the CDR3 DNA reads TGTGCCTCTTGGGGGCGGAGCACAGATACGCAGTATTTT. This codes for CASWGRSTDTQYF.

The chain is built from TRBV7-9 and TRBJ2-7; D unclear. There are 13 residues in the CDR3. The V gene's germline CDR1 is SEHNR and CDR2 FQNEAQ (reference sequence). Trimming left V 3 bases short and J 2 bases short, with 8 bases between. CDR3 DNA sequence: TGTGCCAGCAGCTTGGCAGCGACCTACGAGCAGTACTTC. Translated, it gives CASSLAATYEQYF. Filled out from reference TRBV7-9 and TRBJ2-7, the complete variable domain reads DTGVSQNPRHKITKRGQNVTFRCDPISEHNRLYWYRQTLGQGPEFLTYFQNEAQLEKSRLLSDRFSAERPKGSFSTLEIQRTEQGDSAMYLCASSLAATYEQYFGPGTRLTVT.

This clone was detected only a few times. The rearrangement links TRBV30 to TRBJ2-1; 9 positions match TRBD2. Germline CDR1 GTSNPN, CDR2 SVGIG (reference sequence). This CDR3 is 16 amino acids long. J was trimmed by 1 base and V by 8 bases; bases with no gene match: 12. The CDR3 DNA reads TGTGCCAGCGACGCGGGAGGGCGAGGGTCCTACAATGAGCAGTTCTTC. It yields the protein CASDAGGRGSYNEQFF.

The V gene is TRBV6-2 or TRBV6-3, the J gene TRBJ2-2; 9 nucleotides align to TRBD1. Trimming cost V 5 bases and J 0 bases; bases outside gene matches: 4. This CDR3 has 16 amino acids. Germline CDR1 MNHEY, CDR2 SVGEGT. The CDR3 nucleotides are TGTGCCAGCAGTCTACAGGGGGCGGCGAACACCGGGGAGCTGTTTTTT. Residues: CASSLQGAANTGELFF.

V usage is TRBV4-1 and J usage is TRBJ2-2, with a possible D match to TRBD2 (6 bases). The CDR3 covers 14 residues. Germline CDR1 is MGHRA and CDR2 is YSYEKL. Trimming cost V 4 bases and J 4 bases, with 10 bases left between them. This CDR3 reads CASSRLAVTGELFF. The CDR3 DNA reads as TGCGCCAGCAGCCGATTAGCGGTCACCGGGGAGCTGTTTTTT.

This chain connects TRBV11-2 to TRBJ2-1, with D tentatively TRBD2 (5 bases). This CDR3 region has 14 residues. With 6 bases removed from V and 2 bases from J, the gap between germline ends came to 11 bases. Germline V CDR1 and CDR2: SGHAT, FQNNGV. This CDR3 is CASRLTGTYNEQFF. The DNA of the CDR3 is TGTGCCAGCAGGCTCACGGGAACCTACAATGAGCAGTTCTTC.

DNA for the CDR3: TGTGCCAGTGAAGGACAGGAAGATAATTCACCCCTCCACTTT. Translation gives CASEGQEDNSPLHF. V usage is TRBV2 and J usage is TRBJ1-6; 7 bases match TRBD1. The CDR3 is 14 amino acids. The V gene end was trimmed by 9 bases and the J gene end by 5 bases; junction bases not matched to a gene: 7. The germline CDR1 and CDR2 sequences are SNHLY and FYNNEI.

This chain links TRBV27 with TRBJ2-7; 8 nucleotides match TRBD1. The length of the CDR3 is 15 residues. CDR1 MNHEY and CDR2 SMNVEV come from the germline V gene (reference sequence). Trimming took 6 bases from V and 2 from J; bases not matched to a gene: 9. DNA of the CDR3: TGTGCCAGCAGCCGACGGCGACAGGGGACCTACGAGCAGTACTTC. Its translation is CASSRRRQGTYEQYF.

The rearrangement links TRBV9 to TRBJ2-5, with TRBD2 as a possible D gene (5 bases). Trimming pared 0 bases from V and 4 bases from J, leaving 13 bases between. The CDR3 extends over 15 amino acids. The V gene's germline CDR1 is SGDLS and CDR2 YYNGEE. The CDR3 bases are TGTGCCAGCAGCGTAGCCGGGCGGGCGGGAGAGACCCAGTACTTC. It specifies CASSVAGRAGETQYF. Full variable domain (rest looked up from reference TRBV9 and TRBJ2-5): DSGVTQTPKHLITATGQRVTLRCSPRSGDLSVYWYQQSLDQGLQFLIQYYNGEERAKGNILERFSAQQFPDLHSELNLSSLELGDSALYFCASSVAGRAGETQYFGPGTRLLVL.

The chain links TRBV11-3 to TRBJ1-2; 7 bases align to TRBD1. The CDR3 is made up of 14 amino acids. Germline V gene lookup returns CDR1 SGHNT and CDR2 YENEEA. Trimming removed 4 bases from V and 4 bases from J; junction bases left unmatched: 6. DNA of the CDR3: TGTGCCAGCAGCTCTCAGGGGGGTAGCTATGGCTACACCTTC. Protein product: CASSSQGGSYGYTF.

The chain is built from TRBV25-1 and TRBJ2-1; 7 bases line up with TRBD1. Trimming took 4 bases from V and 4 from J; bases not matched to a gene: 10. Germline values: CDR1 MGHDK, CDR2 SYGVNS. This CDR3 spans 16 amino acids. As DNA, the CDR3 is TGTGCCAGCAGTGGGGCTACCGGGACAGAGTACAATGAGCAGTTCTTC. This gives the protein CASSGATGTEYNEQFF.

The rearrangement uses TRBV30 and TRBJ2-7; 7 bases line up with TRBD2. From germline, CDR1 is GTSNPN and CDR2 SVGIG (reference sequence). Trimming at V came to 7 bases and at J to 4 bases, leaving 10 bases not matched to a gene. The CDR3 is 13 amino acids. The CDR3 loop reads CAFLGAGEYEQYF. CDR3 nucleotide sequence: TGTGCCTTTTTAGGGGCGGGAGAATACGAGCAGTACTTC.

This chain uses TRBV6-5 with TRBJ2-3; the match to TRBD1 covers 8 bases. The CDR3 is 15 residues long. Germline CDR1 and CDR2: MNHEY and SVGAGI. V dropped 1 base and J dropped 3; count of bases not matched to a gene: 3. The CDR3 is CASSYFDRGTDTQYF. The CDR3 coding sequence is TGTGCCAGCAGTTACTTTGACAGGGGAACAGATACGCAGTATTTT.